Below, 14 T cell receptor beta chains from the same sample are listed, as sequenced in a study of siplizumab effects on memory and regulatory T cells (dated by TCRdb to about 2019). The library relied on the immunoSEQ multiplex PCR assay. TCRdb stores this immuneACCESS table with in-frame sequences only. Part of the clones is absent; in the studies checked, under half of the shortfall reflects unresolved V genes, and no reason is known for the rest. The table for this sample lists 90,000 to 120,000 clones; approximately 91% of them were counted only once. About 2.6% of the sample lies in the top ten. Sequenced sample: CD4+ T cells sorted from blood. The source of these receptors is a human donor in good health. Some clones in this sample may be carry-over from other donors' samples.

The chain recombines TRBV14 with TRBJ1-3, with TRBD1 as a possible D gene (6 bases). From germline, CDR1 is SGHDN and CDR2 FVKESK. Trimming cost V 5 bases and J 0 bases, with 14 bases left between them. CDR3 length: 16 amino acids. The CDR3: CASSKQQGTSGNTIYF. As DNA, the CDR3 is TGTGCCAGCAGCAAGCAACAGGGCACCTCTGGAAACACCATATATTTT.

The gene calls are TRBV29-1 and TRBJ2-1; no definite D call. The CDR3 spans 13 residues. V dropped 6 bases and J dropped 0 bases, with 9 bases sitting between them. Per the germline V gene, CDR1 is SQVTM and CDR2 is ANQGSEA. CDR3 bases: TGCAGCGTAATTAAGTTCTCCTACAATGAGCAGTTCTTC. This sequence encodes CSVIKFSYNEQFF.

The chain is built from TRBV14 and TRBJ2-7; 16 bases map to TRBD2. Germline V gene lookup returns CDR1 SGHDN and CDR2 FVKESK. Trimming at V came to 3 bases and at J to 3 bases, leaving 5 bases not matched to a gene. The CDR3 is 17 amino acids. In nucleotides, the CDR3 is TGTGCCAGCAGCCAGATGGGACTAGCGGGAGGGTACTACGAGCAGTACTTC. Its protein is CASSQMGLAGGYYEQYF.

V usage is TRBV9 and J usage is TRBJ2-5; 7 bases are a match to TRBD2. J gave up 0 bases and V 0 bases, and 2 bases lay outside the gene matches. The CDR3 sequence is 15 residues long. From germline, CDR1 is SGDLS and CDR2 YYNGEE. The CDR3 is CASSVGGGYQETQYF. For the CDR3, the DNA is TGTGCCAGCAGCGTAGGGGGAGGGTACCAAGAGACCCAGTACTTC.

The chain combines TRBV19 with TRBJ1-1, with D perhaps matching TRBD1 (5 bases). Germline V CDR1 and CDR2: LNHDA, SQIVND (reference sequence). There are 13 residues in the CDR3. V gave up 5 bases and J gave up 1 base, with 8 bases separating them. The CDR3 loop reads CASSFTGNTEAFF. The CDR3 DNA is TGTGCCAGTAGTTTTACAGGGAACACTGAAGCTTTCTTT.

The V call is TRBV10-3, the J call TRBJ2-7; 7 bases align to TRBD2. CDR1 ENHRY and CDR2 SYGVKD come from the germline V gene. The CDR3 runs 17 residues. Unmatched junction bases numbered 15, after V lost 2 bases and J lost 5 bases. CDR3 DNA: TGTGCCATCAGTGAGCCCTGGGGGGGAGGGCCGTCTGACGAGCAGTACTTC. Its protein product is CAISEPWGGGPSDEQYF.

V usage is TRBV19 and J usage is TRBJ2-2, with 8 bases that match TRBD2. Per the germline V gene, CDR1 is LNHDA and CDR2 is SQIVND (reference sequence). After removal of 10 bases from V and 7 bases from J, the junction contained 11 bases not matched to a gene. This CDR3 comprises 14 residues. CDR3 nucleotides: TGTGCCAAAGAGCTATTCGGGAGGGTCGGGGAGCTGTTTTTT. This encodes CAKELFGRVGELFF.

On this clone: In the same sample, other DNA sequences code for this CDR3. The chain has TRBV11-3 and TRBJ2-3, with 11 bases lining up with TRBD2. Trimming took 1 base from V and 3 from J; bases not matched to a gene: 3. CDR1 and CDR2 from the germline V gene are SGHNT and YENEEA. CDR3 length equals 16 residues. CDR3 bases: TGTGCCAGCAGCTTAGGTACTAGCGGGGGAACAGATACGCAGTATTTT. Its protein is CASSLGTSGGTDTQYF.

The J gene is TRBJ2-7, the V gene TRBV4-1; D is undetermined. Per the germline V gene, CDR1 is MGHRA and CDR2 is YSYEKL. The CDR3 length is 14 residues. V lost 1 base and J lost 1, with 8 bases in between. The CDR3 region has the DNA TGCGCCAGCAGCCAAGGTTCAAGTTCCTACGAGCAGTACTTC. It specifies CASSQGSSSYEQYF.

The chain links TRBV5-1 to TRBJ2-5; 7 nucleotides line up with TRBD2. With V trimmed by 4 bases and J by 5 bases, 17 bases remained unmatched. Germline V CDR1 and CDR2: SGHRS, YFSETQ. The CDR3 is made up of 17 amino acids. The CDR3 protein is CASSKTGRTKRWETQYF. The CDR3 coding sequence is TGCGCCAGCAGCAAGACCGGGAGGACTAAGCGTTGGGAGACCCAGTACTTC.

The chain is built from TRBV11-3 and TRBJ1-1; D is undetermined. The CDR3 covers 13 residues. Germline lookup yields CDR1 SGHNT and CDR2 YENEEA. V lost 1 base to trimming and J lost 3 bases, with 6 bases between them. DNA for the CDR3: TGTGCCAGCAGCTTAGGCCAAGACACTGAAGCTTTCTTT. Translating gives CASSLGQDTEAFF.

CDR3 in amino acids: CASSSPSGPRSEQFF. DNA of the CDR3: TGTGCCAGCAGTTCCCCTAGCGGGCCCCGGTCTGAGCAGTTCTTC. V is TRBV28 and J is TRBJ2-1; 8 bases are shared with TRBD2. Germline CDR1 reads MDHEN; CDR2 reads SYDVKM. The junction had 11 bases not matched to a gene; V was cut back by 4 bases and J by 9 bases. The CDR3 consists of 15 residues.

The chain combines TRBV30 with TRBJ2-3; D assignment may be TRBD1 or TRBD2 (5 bases each). The length of the CDR3 is 15 residues. Deletions cut 5 bases from V and 2 bases from J, with 17 bases between. Germline V gene data show CDR1 as GTSNPN and CDR2 as SVGIG (reference sequence). This CDR3 reads CAWGPGTGNTDTQYF. CDR3 in DNA: TGTGCCTGGGGCCCTGGGACGGGCAACACAGATACGCAGTATTTT.

The chain couples TRBV10-1 to TRBJ2-1; TRBD2 aligns across 7 bases. CDR3 length equals 16 residues. Germline V gene data show CDR1 as WNHNN and CDR2 as SYGVQD (reference sequence). V lost 0 bases to trimming and J lost 2 bases; unmatched junction nucleotides: 4. The CDR3, as DNA: TGCGCCAGCAGTGAGTCGGCGGGAGTACCCTACAATGAGCAGTTCTTC. Protein sequence: CASSESAGVPYNEQFF.